The 6 T cell receptor beta chains below come from one sample, sequenced in a study of T cells in women clearing cervical HPV infection. The method was immunoSEQ multiplex PCR; TCRdb's version includes in-frame clones alone and lacks a portion of them. The table gives fewer than 40,000 clones; the top ten clones make up approximately 6.8% of it. Sequenced input: blood buffy coat. Receptors were obtained from a woman between 18 and 70 years old with a cervical HPV16 infection that either progressed to CIN3+ or cleared (not recorded which).

Points on this clone: The DNA ends 3 residues before the CDR3 does, and the rest of the CDR3 is filled in from the germline J gene. The chain joins TRBV11-3 to TRBJ2-7, with D tentatively TRBD1 (6 bases). This CDR3 has 14 amino acids. Trimming removed 3 bases at V and 0 bases at J, with 9 bases between. CDR1 is SGHNT, CDR2 YENEEA, per germline. Here the CDR3 reads CASSLGRGSYEQYF. The CDR3 DNA, read in part, is TGTGCCAGCAGCTTGGGCAGGGGCTCCTACGAG.

Concerning this clone: The sequenced fragment ends 3 residues before the CDR3 boundary, so the rest is inferred from the germline J gene. V gene TRBV5-1 combines with J gene TRBJ1-6; D unresolved. The V and J ends lost 4 bases and 9 bases respectively, with 17 bases between them. CDR1 is SGHRS and CDR2 is YFSETQ in the germline V gene. The CDR3 extends over 15 amino acids. The CDR3 here is CASSRVNGRGSPLHF. The sequenced CDR3 bases are TGCGCCAGCAGCAGGGTGAACGGTCGTGGTTCACCC.

The CDR3 protein is CADSLGIGGYTF. CDR3 bases read: TGTGCCGACAGCCTGGGGATAGGTGGC. The V gene is TRBV19, the J gene TRBJ1-2; D is possibly TRBD1 (5 bases). The CDR3 end falls 3 residues outside the read, so it is completed with the germline J gene. V lost 11 bases and J 7 bases, leaving 17 bases between the germline ends. The CDR3 runs to 12 residues. Germline V gene sequence: CDR1 LNHDA, CDR2 SQIVND (reference sequence).

Here the CDR3 reads CSARDNQGGEKLFF. The CDR3 bases that were read are TGCAGTGCTAGAGATAATCAGGGGGGTGAAAAG. The chain has TRBV20-1 and TRBJ2-2; tentative D call: TRBD1 (7 bases). The read ends 3 residues early relative to the CDR3; the germline J gene fills the gap. Germline V lookup: CDR1 DFQATT, CDR2 SNEGSKA (reference sequence). The CDR3 loop spans 14 amino acids.

On this clone itself: The read stops 3 residues short of the end of the CDR3; the missing end is completed from the germline J gene. This rearrangement joins TRBV5-1 to TRBJ2-2; D is unresolved. Trimming shortened V by 0 bases and J by 4 bases, and 4 bases separated the two germline ends. Germline V gene lookup returns CDR1 SGHRS and CDR2 YFSETQ. The CDR3 consists of 13 residues. The CDR3 reads CASSLEGTGELFF. The part of the CDR3 DNA that was read is TGCGCCAGCAGCTTGGAGGGCACCGGGGAG.

As to this clone: The CDR3 extends 3 residues past the end of the read, so its final part is completed from the germline J gene. V gene TRBV24-1 combines with J gene TRBJ2-3, with D uncertain. The CDR3 extends over 12 amino acids. V was shortened by 1 base and J by 6 bases, with 4 bases between the two germline ends. CDR1 and CDR2 from the germline V gene are KGHDR and SFDVKD. The CDR3 loop is CATSDFSDTQYF. Partial CDR3 DNA: TGTGCCACCAGTGATTTTAGCGATACG.